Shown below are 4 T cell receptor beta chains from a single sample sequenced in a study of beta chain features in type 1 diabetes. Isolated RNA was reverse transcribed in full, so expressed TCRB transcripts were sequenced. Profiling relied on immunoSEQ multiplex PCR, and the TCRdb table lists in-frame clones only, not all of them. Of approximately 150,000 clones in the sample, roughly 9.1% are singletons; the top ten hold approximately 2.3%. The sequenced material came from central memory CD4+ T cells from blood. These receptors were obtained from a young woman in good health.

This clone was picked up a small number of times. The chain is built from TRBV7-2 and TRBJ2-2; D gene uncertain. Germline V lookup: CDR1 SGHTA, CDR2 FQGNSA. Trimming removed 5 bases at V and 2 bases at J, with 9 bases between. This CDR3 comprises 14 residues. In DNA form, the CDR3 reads TGTGCCAGCAGCCCCTTCGGTAACACCGGGGAGCTGTTTTTT. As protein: CASSPFGNTGELFF.

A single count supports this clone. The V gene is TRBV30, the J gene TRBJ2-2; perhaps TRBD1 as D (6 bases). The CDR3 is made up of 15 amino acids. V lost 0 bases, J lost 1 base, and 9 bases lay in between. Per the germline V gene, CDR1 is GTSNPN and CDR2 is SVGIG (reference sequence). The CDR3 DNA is TGTGCCTGGAGTGTACCGGGACAGAACACCGGGGAGCTGTTTTTT. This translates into CAWSVPGQNTGELFF.

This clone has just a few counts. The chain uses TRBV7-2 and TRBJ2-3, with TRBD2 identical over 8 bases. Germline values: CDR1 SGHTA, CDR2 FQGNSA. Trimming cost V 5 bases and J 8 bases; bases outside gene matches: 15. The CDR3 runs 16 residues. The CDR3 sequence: CASSLRLASQAGTQYF. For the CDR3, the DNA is TGTGCCAGCAGCCTACGACTAGCGTCACAAGCGGGTACGCAGTATTTT.

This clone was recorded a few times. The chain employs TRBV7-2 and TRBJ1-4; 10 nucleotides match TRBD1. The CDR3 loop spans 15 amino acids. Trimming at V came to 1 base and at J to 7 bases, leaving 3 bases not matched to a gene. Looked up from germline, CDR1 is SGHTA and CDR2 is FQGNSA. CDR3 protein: CASSLVGDRGEKLFF. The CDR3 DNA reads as TGTGCCAGCAGCTTAGTAGGGGACAGGGGTGAAAAACTGTTTTTT.